This T cell receptor (beta chain) was recorded in a study of high-grade serous ovarian cancer treatment subgroups. Comment on this clone: The antigen remains unidentified.

Germline V lookup: CDR1 SGHRS, CDR2 YFSETQ. Deletions cut 0 bases from V and 6 bases from J, with 9 bases between. The CDR3 spans 13 residues. The table came from immunoSEQ multiplex PCR; TCRdb's copy has only in-frame clones and leaves some out. Here the sample spans around 16,000 clones, roughly 70% being singletons. Overall study findings and caveats: The analyses considered CDR3 and ignored CDR1 and CDR2. TCR relatedness rose with neoantigen level and trended with mutation load. Without spatial data, bulk sequencing limits insight into HGSC tumor diversity. Same-patient tumor repertoires overlapped at roughly 0.11 to 0.79; different patients barely overlapped.

Tumor samples were taken before definitive surgery or chemotherapy. The sequence came from a human donor with high-grade serous ovarian cancer. Specimen: tumor tissue. The chain has TRBV5-1 and TRBJ1-2, with D hard to call. The CDR3 region has the DNA TGCGCCAGCAGCTTGGAGGTCGCTAATGGCTACACCTTC. Its translation is CASSLEVANGYTF.